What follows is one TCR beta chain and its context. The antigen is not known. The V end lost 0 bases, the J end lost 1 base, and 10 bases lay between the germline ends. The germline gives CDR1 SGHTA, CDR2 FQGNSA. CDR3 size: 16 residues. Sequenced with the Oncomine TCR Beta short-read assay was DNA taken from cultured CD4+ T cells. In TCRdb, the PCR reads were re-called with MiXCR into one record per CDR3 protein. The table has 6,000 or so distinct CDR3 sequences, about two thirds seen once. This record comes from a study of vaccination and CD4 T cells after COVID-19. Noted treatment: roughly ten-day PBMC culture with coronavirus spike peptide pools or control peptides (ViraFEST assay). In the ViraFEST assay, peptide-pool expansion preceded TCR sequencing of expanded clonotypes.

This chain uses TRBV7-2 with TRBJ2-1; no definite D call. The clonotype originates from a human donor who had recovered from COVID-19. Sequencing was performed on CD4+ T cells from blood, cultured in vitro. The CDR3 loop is CASSLAWGRSYNEQFF. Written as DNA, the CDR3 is TGTGCCAGCAGCTTAGCTTGGGGTAGGTCCTACAATGAGCAGTTCTTC.